These 17 T cell receptor beta chains originate from one sample sequenced in a study of blood T cell repertoires in COVID-19. Produced via immunoSEQ multiplex PCR; TCRdb's table is partial and in-frame only. The table has roughly 250,000 clones, 75% to 90% seen once. Sample: PBMCs or T cells enriched from blood (not recorded which). The receptors were gathered from a woman in her twenties or thirties who had recovered from COVID-19.

The chain employs TRBV29-1 and TRBJ2-1; 10 nucleotides align to TRBD2. Germline loops: CDR1 SQVTM, CDR2 ANQGSEA. V gave up 6 bases and J gave up 0 bases; unmatched junction bases: 8. CDR3 length: 16 residues. CDR3 sequence (DNA): TGCAGCGTCTCAGGGACTAGCGACTCCTCCTACAATGAGCAGTTCTTC. It is translated as CSVSGTSDSSYNEQFF.

The genes are TRBV7-9 and TRBJ2-1; D might be TRBD1 (6 bases). Trimming removed 6 bases from V and 7 bases from J, with 19 bases in between. The germline gives CDR1 SEHNR, CDR2 FQNEAQ (reference sequence). The CDR3 runs to 15 residues. The CDR3 coding sequence is TGTGCCAGCAGGAACGGAGCAGGGGATATTAATGAGCAGTTCTTC. It specifies CASRNGAGDINEQFF.

The chain combines TRBV28 with TRBJ1-6; D is unclear. Germline CDR1 is MDHEN and CDR2 is SYDVKM. The CDR3 contains 13 residues. The V and J ends lost 6 bases and 5 bases respectively, with 8 bases between them. The CDR3 here is CASSPVDNSPLHF. The CDR3, as DNA: TGTGCCAGCAGCCCCGTTGATAATTCACCCCTCCACTTT.

This clone was detected once. The V and J genes are TRBV11-2 and TRBJ1-2, with 8 bases fitting TRBD1. V shed 5 bases, J shed 6 bases, and the junction held 5 bases outside the gene matches. The V gene's germline CDR1 is SGHAT and CDR2 FQNNGV. CDR3 length: 13 amino acids. In nucleotides, the CDR3 is TGTGCCAGCAGCCTTGGACAGGGAAATGGCTACACCTTC. Its translation: CASSLGQGNGYTF.

The gene calls are TRBV10-1 and TRBJ2-1; 8 bases are a match to TRBD2. This CDR3 spans 14 amino acids. After removal of 6 bases from V and 7 bases from J, the junction contained 8 bases not matched to a gene. Germline-derived CDR1 and CDR2 are WNHNN and SYGVQD (reference sequence). Here the CDR3 DNA reads TGCGCCAGCAGGGAGCGGGAGAGACGGAATGAGCAGTTCTTC. Protein sequence: CASRERERRNEQFF.

The rearrangement joins TRBV11-3 to TRBJ2-1; 15 bases match TRBD2. Losses at the gene ends were 4 bases for V and 10 bases for J; bases not matched to a gene: 11. The length of the CDR3 is 17 residues. CDR1 SGHNT and CDR2 YENEEA come from the germline V gene. CDR3 amino acids: CASSSPWTSGGAGEQFF. CDR3 nucleotide sequence: TGTGCCAGCAGCTCCCCCTGGACTAGCGGGGGGGCTGGGGAGCAGTTCTTC.

The chain recombines TRBV19 with TRBJ2-7; maybe TRBD2 (7 bases). This CDR3 contains 15 residues. V was trimmed by 2 bases and J by 7 bases, leaving 18 bases between them. Germline V gives CDR1 LNHDA, CDR2 SQIVND (reference sequence). CDR3 DNA: TGTGCCAGTAGTATAAAGGACAGCGGGGCCGGGGAGCAGTACTTC. It specifies CASSIKDSGAGEQYF. The full variable domain, rest sourced from reference TRBV19 and TRBJ2-7, is DGGITQSPKYLFRKEGQNVTLSCEQNLNHDAMYWYRQDPGQGLRLIYYSQIVNDFQKGDIAEGYSVSREKKESFPLTVTSAQKNPTAFYLCASSIKDSGAGEQYFGPGTRLTVT.

This rearrangement joins TRBV4-2 to TRBJ2-7, with D maybe TRBD2 (7 bases). Trimming took 4 bases from V and 6 from J, leaving 19 bases between them. This CDR3 contains 15 residues. Germline V lookup: CDR1 LGHNA, CDR2 YNFKEQ. In DNA, the CDR3 is TGTGCCAGCAGCCCCCAGAGGGGGGGGCTGCGCGAGCAGTACTTC. Translation gives CASSPQRGGLREQYF.

V gene TRBV5-8 combines with J gene TRBJ2-3; possible D gene TRBD2, 5 bases. The V gene's germline CDR1 is SGHTS and CDR2 YDEGEE. This CDR3 contains 14 residues. Trimming took 1 base from V and 5 from J, leaving 11 bases between them. The CDR3 sequence is CASSLSSREDTQYF. DNA for the CDR3: TGTGCCAGCAGCTTGTCCAGCCGGGAAGATACGCAGTATTTT.

V and J are TRBV5-8 and TRBJ2-3, with no clear D. Germline CDR1 reads SGHTS; CDR2 reads YDEGEE. V was trimmed by 2 bases and J by 0 bases, leaving 7 bases between them. The CDR3 loop spans 14 amino acids. DNA for the CDR3: TGTGCCAGCAGCTTTTCGGGTAGCACAGATACGCAGTATTTT. Translated: CASSFSGSTDTQYF. The entire variable domain, with the rest obtained from reference TRBV5-8 and TRBJ2-3, is as follows: EAGVTQSPTHLIKTRGQQATLRCSPISGHTSVYWYQQALGLGLQFLLWYDEGEERNRGNFPPRFSGRQFPNYSSELNVNALELEDSALYLCASSFSGSTDTQYFGPGTRLTVL.

The rearrangement uses TRBV10-1 and TRBJ2-3; 7 bases agree with TRBD1. Trimming took 4 bases from V and 2 from J; bases not matched to a gene: 3. The CDR3 totals 14 residues. CDR1 and CDR2 from the germline V gene are WNHNN and SYGVQD (reference sequence). The DNA of the CDR3 is TGCGCCAGCAGTGTAAGGGGGCACACAGATACGCAGTATTTT. It codes for CASSVRGHTDTQYF.

The rearrangement links TRBV27 to TRBJ1-2; D unclear. V shed 7 bases and J shed 2 bases, with 20 bases lying between them. This CDR3 is 16 amino acids long. Germline CDR1 MNHEY, CDR2 SMNVEV (reference sequence). The CDR3 coding sequence is TGTGCCAGCACGAAGACCGCGGGAGGGCAGAACTATGGCTACACCTTC. Residues: CASTKTAGGQNYGYTF.

This clone appeared a few times. The genes are TRBV7-9 and TRBJ1-4; weak D call: TRBD1 (6 bases). The V end was cut by 2 bases, the J end by 8 bases, with 6 bases between. The length of the CDR3 is 12 residues. Looked up from germline, CDR1 is SEHNR and CDR2 is FQNEAQ (reference sequence). The CDR3 here is CASSLRGEKLFF. CDR3 nucleotide sequence: TGTGCCAGCAGCTTAAGGGGGGAAAAACTGTTTTTT.

V is TRBV5-1 and J is TRBJ2-7, with D possibly matching TRBD1 (6 bases). Germline assignment: CDR1 SGHRS and CDR2 YFSETQ. Between the trimmed V and J ends, which lost 4 bases and 0 bases, there was a span of 17 bases. The CDR3 extends over 16 amino acids. The CDR3 sequence is CASSQAGQRSSYEQYF. The DNA for the CDR3 is TGCGCCAGCAGCCAAGCCGGACAGAGGAGCTCCTACGAGCAGTACTTC.

The chain carries TRBV28 and TRBJ1-6; the D is unclear. This CDR3 has 13 residues. Trimming left V 8 bases short and J 8 bases short, with 13 bases between. Germline assignment: CDR1 MDHEN and CDR2 SYDVKM. The CDR3 DNA follows: TGTGCCAGCGTTGGTAACCCGGATTCACCCCTCCACTTT. Translated, it gives CASVGNPDSPLHF.

The V gene is TRBV7-9, the J gene TRBJ1-2, with D possibly matching TRBD1 (6 bases). V was cut by 5 bases and J by 8 bases, with 12 bases left in between. The CDR3 is made up of 12 amino acids. Germline CDR1 and CDR2: SEHNR and FQNEAQ (reference sequence). The CDR3 sequence is CASSTTDRGYTF. Here the CDR3 DNA reads TGTGCCAGCAGCACTACGGACAGAGGCTACACCTTC.

The V call is TRBV28, the J call TRBJ1-1, with D perhaps TRBD1 (5 bases). Germline lookup yields CDR1 MDHEN and CDR2 SYDVKM. The CDR3 covers 13 residues. V was trimmed by 3 bases and J by 6 bases, leaving 11 bases between them. The DNA of the CDR3 is TGTGCCAGCAGTTTTGACGCGACAGCTGAAGCTTTCTTT. As protein: CASSFDATAEAFF.